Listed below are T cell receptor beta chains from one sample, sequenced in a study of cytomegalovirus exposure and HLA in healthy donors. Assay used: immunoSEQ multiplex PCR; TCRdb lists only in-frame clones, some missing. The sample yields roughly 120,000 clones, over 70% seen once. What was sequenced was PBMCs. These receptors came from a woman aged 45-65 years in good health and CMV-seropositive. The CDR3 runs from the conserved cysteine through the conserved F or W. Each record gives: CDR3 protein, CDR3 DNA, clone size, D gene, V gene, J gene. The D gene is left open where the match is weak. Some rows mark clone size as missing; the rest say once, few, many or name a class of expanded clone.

CASSPPPGGSYNEQFF	TGTGCCAGCTCACCACCGCCAGGGGGTTCCTACAATGAGCAGTTCTTC	NA	TRBD1	TRBV18	TRBJ2-1
CASSLDGEGTEAFF	TGTGCCAGCAGCTTGGACGGAGAGGGCACTGAAGCTTTCTTT	NA	NA	TRBV7-9	TRBJ1-1
CASSSSPGGTGELFF	TGTGCCAGCAGTTCGTCCCCAGGGGGGACGGGGGAGCTGTTTTTT	NA	NA	TRBV6-5	TRBJ2-2
CASSPDYDVADTQYF	TGTGCCAGCAGTCCGGACTACGACGTCGCAGATACGCAGTATTTT	NA	NA	TRBV6-6	TRBJ2-3
CASSYTGNEQYF	TGTGCCAGCAGTTACACGGGTAACGAGCAGTACTTC	NA	NA	TRBV6-6	TRBJ2-7
CASSQEQGMSSYNSPLHF	TGTGCCAGCAGCCAAGAACAGGGGATGAGCTCCTATAATTCACCCCTCCACTTT	NA	TRBD1	TRBV4-2	TRBJ1-6
CASSLGGATYEQYF	TGCGCCAGCAGCTTGGGCGGCGCAACCTACGAGCAGTACTTC	NA	NA	TRBV5-1	TRBJ2-7
CASSQDPGTSGTNNEQFF	TGCGCCAGCAGCCAAGATCCGGGGACTAGCGGGACCAACAATGAGCAGTTCTTC	once	TRBD2	TRBV4-1	TRBJ2-1
CASSEKQGAYGYTF	TGCGCCAGCAGCGAGAAACAGGGGGCCTATGGCTACACCTTC	NA	TRBD1	TRBV5-1	TRBJ1-2
CSVESRVGSAPYEQYF	TGCAGCGTTGAATCCAGGGTGGGGTCCGCACCCTACGAGCAGTACTTC	NA	NA	TRBV29-1	TRBJ2-7